This T cell receptor (beta chain) was recorded in a study of blood T cell repertoires in COVID-19. Overall study context: Samples representing acute and convalescent COVID-19 were sourced from the United States, Italy and Spain.

The CDR3 totals 16 residues. Germline V gene sequence: CDR1 SGHNT, CDR2 YYREEE (reference sequence). J lost 4 bases, V lost 4 bases, and 14 bases had no gene match. Sequenced by immunoSEQ multiplex PCR; TCRdb stores in-frame clones only, minus some. The sample holds tens of thousands of clones; 83% are singletons and the top ten take 40% to 45%. The specimen sequenced was peripheral blood. This clonotype originated in a man older than 75 with acute or convalescent COVID-19. The chain couples TRBV5-4 to TRBJ2-7, with 7 positions matching TRBD2. CDR3 coding DNA: TGTGCCAGCAGCCCGGGGGGAACTAGGAACGCATACGAGCAGTACTTC. Encoded protein: CASSPGGTRNAYEQYF.